Included here is one T cell receptor beta chain sequence, with context. This clone has only a few counts. Its antigen is not yet known. No much larger clone exists at a distance of one base, and base qualities are not known. Library creation used the immunoSEQ multiplex PCR assay. For the multiplex PCR, a mixture combining 60 forward primers for TCR Vbeta segments and 13 reverse primers for TCR Jbeta segments was used. The CDR3 region of rearranged TCR beta genes was amplified from genomic DNA by a multiplex PCR assay. The Illumina HiSeq System was used to sequence the amplified TCR beta libraries as 87-base-pair reads. Regarding the original processing steps: Across the 640 or so repertoires, a later analysis counted 80 million or so unique TCR beta chains, roughly 11 million of which were shared by at least two donors. Raw reads were error-corrected and collapsed into unique sequences with a nearest-neighbor algorithm that merged closely related sequences to remove PCR and sequencing errors. Alignment of CDR3 sequences to IMGT reference sequences was used to assign V, D and J gene segments. For a sequence to be retained, a match of at least six nucleotides to both a V gene segment and a J gene segment was required. A rearrangement counted as productive if the CDR3 had no stop codons and remained in frame with V and J, and every other rearrangement counted as non-productive. Following IMGT convention, CDR3 was defined as the stretch from the second conserved V-encoded cysteine to the conserved J-encoded phenylalanine. Sequences without an unambiguous match to a single V gene segment were excluded from the earlier analysis of 450 to 750 of the donors. In an earlier analysis of some 590 of the donors, a V segment was called functional when productive rearrangements were above 56.7%, and segregating when the standard deviation between donors exceeded 5%. A statistical classification framework was developed to diagnose cytomegalovirus status using the catalog of TCR beta chain sequences. V and J gene assignment, in a later analysis, came from comparing TCR nucleotide sequences with IMGT/GENE-DB human TR gene sequences. A later analysis assigned CDR3 sequences and most-parsimonious VDJ recombination scenarios with the TCRdist pipeline. In a later analysis, each TCR beta chain was defined by its CDR3 amino acid sequence together with its V-gene family, and reads lacking a unique V-gene family were excluded. As a way to deal with suspected cross-contamination and a sequencing artifact, a later analysis dropped 450 to 600 nucleotide sequences that were highly shared and had low generation probability. In a later analysis, a clonal expansion index was calculated for each public chain from normalized within-repertoire ranks of inferred template counts. Generation probabilities in a later analysis came from a VDJ recombination model fitted to out-of-frame rearrangements, and those results were checked against IGoR. Hypergeometric tests were used in a later analysis to score TCR-TCR, TCR-HLA and TCR-CMV co-occurrence, with a repertoire-size bias correction applied to the TCR pairs. To estimate false discovery rates, a later analysis permuted the HLA or CMV assignments 20 times. A later analysis grouped co-occurring TCRs with DBSCAN, adding TCRdist sequence similarity when clustering within HLA-allele-positive subsets. Repertoires with fewer than 30,000 or more than 120,000 public chains were left out of co-occurrence clustering, as were four to six repertoires with anomalous nucleotide sharing. In TCRdb, the immuneACCESS table is reduced to in-frame sequences with V and J assigned. These tables do not hold every clone; where another copy was compared, an unresolved V gene accounts for under half, and the others remain unexplained. For V, J and clone size, that table is used; D and trimming come from the DNA. Here the sample has approximately 190,000 clones; more than 9.5% occur a single time. The ten largest account for more than 7% of the sample.

Trimming takes 5 bases from V and 2 bases from J, and the germline ends sit 20 bases apart. Spanning cysteine to phenylalanine, the CDR3 consists of 16 amino acids. Only CDR3 DNA remains: 48 bases, in frame from the first base. Per the germline V gene, SGHRS is the CDR1 and YFSETQ is the CDR2. The cohort consisted of 666 healthy bone marrow donors. Cohort members were all nominally healthy when sampled, although unrecorded immune exposures were likely present. The donor was CMV seropositive and belonged to the group of more than 250 seropositive cohort members. A peripheral blood sample was provided by each donor, and peripheral blood mononuclear cells were used for TCR beta sequencing. The Qiagen DNeasy Blood Extraction Kit was used to extract genomic DNA from the blood cell samples. This sample was included in a study of cytomegalovirus exposure and HLA in healthy donors listed by TCRdb under 2017. The study in broad terms: According to an earlier analysis of a few hundred of the donors, roughly 180 million T cells yielded 90 million to 130 million unique TCR beta sequences and 276 Gb of sequence data. Four to six DR-DQ haplotypes were handled as single units for association and clustering, since linkage in the cohort was strong. Among the roughly 370 genotyped donors, 81% belonged to the genetic ancestry cluster associated with self-reported Caucasian donors. In a later genetic analysis, genome-wide SNP genotypes for about 55% of the 666 donors were used, and that subset was treated as a discovery cohort. HLA typing covered class I and class II loci at four-digit resolution. Typing coverage varied by locus: about 620-640 donors for A, B, C, DRB1 and DQB1; roughly 510 for DQA1; some 610 for DPA1; 450 to 480 for DPB1. High-throughput TCR immunosequencing, statistical association of individual TCRs with disease status, and machine learning were combined to predict cytomegalovirus infection status. All discovery cohort repertoires had been generated using a single sequencing platform. Approximately 310 gigabases of sequencing data and roughly 90 million unique TCR sequences were included in an early release covering about 700 HLA-typed donors. A later analysis re-analyzed previously published TCR beta repertoires from roughly 630 donors and added high-resolution HLA genotyping to study TCR occurrence patterns. The study used immunosequencing to profile the T cell repertoires of some 600 subjects and linked those repertoires to cytomegalovirus serostatus. Among some 410 genotyped donors of the cohort, an average of approximately 250,000 unique TCR beta nucleotide sequences were sequenced per donor, approximately 20% of them non-productive. The study was designed to test whether signatures of past pathogen exposure could be identified by cataloging public T cell receptors. Donor age, sex, ethnicity and CMV serostatus were collected together with the repertoire data. In addition to the first cohort of approximately 670 subjects, a separate validation cohort of 130 or so different subjects was used. An earlier analysis of approximately 630 of the donors applied high-throughput TCR beta sequencing to assess whether each TCR beta V gene segment acted as functional or pseudogenic. In the later analysis, no new phenotypic data were used to find candidate immune exposures; instead, reliance was placed on TCR beta sequences and their occurrence across donors. The full study reports these points: Strong co-occurrence of HLA alleles, especially DR and DQ, made assigning TCR associations to individual alleles difficult. Because HLA typing was unavailable for some donors at each locus, only the typed subset was used in association tests. Broadly in line with IMGT annotations, most TCR beta V segments showed up in productive rearrangements about 87% or about 30% of the time in an earlier analysis of 450 to 600 of the donors. The authors suggested that the approach could potentially be extended to other disease states and immunological phenotypes. Because counts were too low, seventeen rarely observed V segments, including chromosome 9 orphons, were left out of the earlier analysis of approximately 500 of the donors. This cohort had only TCR beta chains sequenced, and the lack of alpha or paired-chain data limited which features could be detected. A later analysis found that TCR association rates varied across HLA loci, with DRB1 alleles showing the most associated TCRs and HLA-C alleles the fewest. While some public TCRs were present in many individuals, most TCR sequences turned up only very rarely across donors. A few of the identified cytomegalovirus-associated TCR beta chains were confirmed in vitro to be specific for cytomegalovirus antigens. A later genetic analysis reported fewer N-insertions in productive TCRs among donors in an Asian-associated ancestry cluster than the 666-donor mean. In a later genetic analysis, a missense DCLRE1C variant was associated with V-gene and J-gene trimming of TCR beta chains, and the association was replicated in an independent cohort. In a later analysis, HLA-associated TCR beta chains were found to be more clonally expanded and to have lower generation probabilities than equally common non-associated chains. A cluster of highly shared sequence variants was judged likely to represent a technical artifact of the sequencing pipeline. At a false discovery rate of 0.05, a later analysis linked under 20,000 TCR beta sequences to specific HLA alleles. Correlated functional status among segregating V segments might be attributable to linkage disequilibrium, but an unknown experimental factor could not be ruled out. A further reported finding was that TCR beta sequences accurately predicted the HLA-A and HLA-B alleles for most subjects in the first cohort. Some IMGT-functional V segments, including TRBV6-2 and TRBV6-3, could not be told apart with the 87-base-pair reads, so those segments were excluded. Several of the top co-occurrence clusters appeared to be linked to parvovirus B19, influenza, CMV and Epstein-Barr virus, according to a later analysis. A total of some 180 TCR beta chains were listed by the study as associated with cytomegalovirus. Cytomegalovirus status was reported to be diagnosed by the classifier with high specificity and sensitivity in both the original and validation cohorts. According to a later analysis, most CMV-associated TCR beta chains appeared to be HLA-restricted, and the HLA associations seemed to be driven largely by CMV exposure. CMV serostatus was the only immune exposure information available for the cohort. Roughly uniform sequencing depth across donors was assumed in presence/absence analyses, although this assumption may not hold.

This sequence originates from a man aged 45 to 65 in good health and CMV-seropositive. Sequencing was performed on PBMCs. This chain is built from TRBV5-1 and TRBJ2-7, with a tentative D gene TRBD1 over 6 matching bases. The bases read TGCGCCAGCAGTTTTACACAAGACAGGTTCCCCTACGAGCAGTACTTC. The translation is CASSFTQDRFPYEQYF.